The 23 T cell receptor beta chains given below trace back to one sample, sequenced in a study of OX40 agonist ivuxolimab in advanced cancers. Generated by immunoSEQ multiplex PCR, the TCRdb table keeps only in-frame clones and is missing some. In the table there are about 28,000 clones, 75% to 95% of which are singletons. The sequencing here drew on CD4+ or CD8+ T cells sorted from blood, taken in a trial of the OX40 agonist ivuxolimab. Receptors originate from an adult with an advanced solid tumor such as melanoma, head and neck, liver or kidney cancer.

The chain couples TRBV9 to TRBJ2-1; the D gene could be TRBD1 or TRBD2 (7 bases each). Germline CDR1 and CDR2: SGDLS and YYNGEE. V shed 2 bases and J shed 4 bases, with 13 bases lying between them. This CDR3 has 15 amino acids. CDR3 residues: CASSVSGTDYNEQFF. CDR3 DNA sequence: TGTGCCAGCAGCGTGAGCGGGACAGATTACAATGAGCAGTTCTTC.

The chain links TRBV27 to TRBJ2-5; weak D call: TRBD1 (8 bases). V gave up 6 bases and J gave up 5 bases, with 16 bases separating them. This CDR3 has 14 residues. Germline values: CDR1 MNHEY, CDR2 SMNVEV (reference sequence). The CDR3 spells CASRSLQGGETQYF. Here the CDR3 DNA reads TGTGCCAGCAGAAGCTTACAGGGGGGGGAGACCCAGTACTTC.

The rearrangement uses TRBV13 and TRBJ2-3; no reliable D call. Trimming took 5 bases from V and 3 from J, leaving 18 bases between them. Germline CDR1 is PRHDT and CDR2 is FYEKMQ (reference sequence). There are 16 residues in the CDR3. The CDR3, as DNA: TGTGCCAGCAGCCCCCTCGCCCCGGCCCCGACAGATACGCAGTATTTT. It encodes CASSPLAPAPTDTQYF.

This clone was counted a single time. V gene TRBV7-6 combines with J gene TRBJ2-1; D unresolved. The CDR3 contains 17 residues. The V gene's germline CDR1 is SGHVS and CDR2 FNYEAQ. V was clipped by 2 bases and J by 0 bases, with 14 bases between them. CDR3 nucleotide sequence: TGTGCCAGCAGCTTATCGTCCCCGCAAAGCTCCTACAATGAGCAGTTCTTC. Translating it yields CASSLSSPQSSYNEQFF.

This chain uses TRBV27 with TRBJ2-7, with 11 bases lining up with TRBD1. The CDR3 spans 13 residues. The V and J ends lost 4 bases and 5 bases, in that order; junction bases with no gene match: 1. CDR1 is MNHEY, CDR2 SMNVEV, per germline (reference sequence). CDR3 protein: CASSSGQGDEQYF. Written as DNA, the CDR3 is TGTGCCAGCAGTTCGGGACAGGGGGACGAGCAGTACTTC.

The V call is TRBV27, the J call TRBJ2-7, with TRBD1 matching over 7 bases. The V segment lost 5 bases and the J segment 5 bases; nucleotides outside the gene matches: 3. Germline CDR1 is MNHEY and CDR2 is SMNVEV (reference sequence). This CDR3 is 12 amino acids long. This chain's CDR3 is CASSADRDEQYF. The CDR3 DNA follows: TGTGCCAGCAGTGCTGACAGGGACGAGCAGTACTTC.

The CDR3 is CASTLRGDTGELFF. The CDR3 nucleotides read TGTGCCAGCACTTTAAGGGGCGACACCGGGGAGCTGTTTTTT. The rearrangement links TRBV6-6 to TRBJ2-2; tentatively, D is TRBD1 (5 bases). Per the germline V gene, CDR1 is MNHNY and CDR2 is SVGAGI (reference sequence). This CDR3 has 14 amino acids. The germline V and J ends were trimmed by 7 bases and 3 bases, with 12 bases remaining between them.

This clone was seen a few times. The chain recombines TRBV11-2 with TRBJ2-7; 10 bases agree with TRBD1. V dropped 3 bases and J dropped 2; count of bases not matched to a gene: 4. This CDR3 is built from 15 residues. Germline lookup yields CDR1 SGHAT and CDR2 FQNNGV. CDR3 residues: CASSFPGQGAYEQYF. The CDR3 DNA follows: TGTGCCAGCAGCTTTCCCGGACAGGGGGCCTACGAGCAGTACTTC.

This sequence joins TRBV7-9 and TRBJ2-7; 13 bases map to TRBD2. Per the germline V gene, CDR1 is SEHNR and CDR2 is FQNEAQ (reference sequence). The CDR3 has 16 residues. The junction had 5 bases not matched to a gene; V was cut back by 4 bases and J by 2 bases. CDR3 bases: TGTGCCAGCAGCTCAATACTAGCGGGAGGGCCCTACGAGCAGTACTTC. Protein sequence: CASSSILAGGPYEQYF.

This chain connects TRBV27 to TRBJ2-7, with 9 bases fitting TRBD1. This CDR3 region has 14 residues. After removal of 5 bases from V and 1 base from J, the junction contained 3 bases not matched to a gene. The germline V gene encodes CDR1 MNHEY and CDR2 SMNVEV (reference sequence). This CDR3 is CASSHRGLSYEQYF. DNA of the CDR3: TGTGCCAGCAGTCACAGGGGGCTGTCCTACGAGCAGTACTTC.

The CDR3 protein is CASSLEDRVGTDTQYF. The CDR3 DNA follows: TGTGCCAGCAGCTTAGAGGACAGGGTTGGCACAGATACGCAGTATTTT. The chain links TRBV7-9 to TRBJ2-3; TRBD1 agrees at 8 bases. CDR1 and CDR2 (germline): SEHNR, FQNEAQ (reference sequence). The CDR3 loop spans 16 amino acids. Trimming took 1 base from V and 1 from J; bases not matched to a gene: 4.

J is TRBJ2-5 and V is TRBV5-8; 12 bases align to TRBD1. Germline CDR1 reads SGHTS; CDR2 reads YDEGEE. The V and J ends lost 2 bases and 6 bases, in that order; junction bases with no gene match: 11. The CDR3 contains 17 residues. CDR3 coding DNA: TGTGCCAGCAGCTTAAAGTCGGGACAGGGGGCGCGGAAGACCCAGTACTTC. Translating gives CASSLKSGQGARKTQYF.

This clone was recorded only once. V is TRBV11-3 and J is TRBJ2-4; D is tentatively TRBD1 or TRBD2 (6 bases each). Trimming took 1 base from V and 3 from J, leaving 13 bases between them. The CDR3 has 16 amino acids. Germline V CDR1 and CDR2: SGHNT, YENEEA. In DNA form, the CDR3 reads TGTGCCAGCAGCTTAGGGGTGGGGGGCGTCAAAAACATTCAGTACTTC. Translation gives CASSLGVGGVKNIQYF. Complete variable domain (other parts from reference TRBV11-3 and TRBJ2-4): EAGVVQSPRYKIIEKKQPVAFWCNPISGHNTLYWYLQNLGQGPELLIRYENEEAVDDSQLPKDRFSAERLKGVDSTLKIQPAELGDSAVYLCASSLGVGGVKNIQYFGAGTRLSVL.

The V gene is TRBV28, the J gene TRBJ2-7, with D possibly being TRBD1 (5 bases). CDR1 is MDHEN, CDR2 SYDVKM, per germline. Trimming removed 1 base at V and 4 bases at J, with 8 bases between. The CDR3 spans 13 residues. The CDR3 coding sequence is TGTGCCAGCAGTTTATTAGGGGCTTACGAGCAGTACTTC. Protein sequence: CASSLLGAYEQYF.

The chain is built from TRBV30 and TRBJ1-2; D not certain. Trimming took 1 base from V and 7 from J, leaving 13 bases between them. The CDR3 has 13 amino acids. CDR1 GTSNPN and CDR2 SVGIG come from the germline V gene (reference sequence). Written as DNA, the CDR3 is TGTGCCTGGAGTGCGTTGCAGTTCTTTGGCTACACCTTC. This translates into CAWSALQFFGYTF.

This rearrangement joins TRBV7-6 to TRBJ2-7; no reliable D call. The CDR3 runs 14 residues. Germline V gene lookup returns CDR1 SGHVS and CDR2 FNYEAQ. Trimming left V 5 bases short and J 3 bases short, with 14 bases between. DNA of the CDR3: TGTGCCAGCAGCCCCGCTGACACAATCTACGAGCAGTACTTC. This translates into CASSPADTIYEQYF.

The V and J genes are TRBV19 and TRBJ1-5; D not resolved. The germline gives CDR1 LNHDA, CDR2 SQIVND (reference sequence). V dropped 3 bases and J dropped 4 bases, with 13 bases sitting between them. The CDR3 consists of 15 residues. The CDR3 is CASSIDADLNQPQHF. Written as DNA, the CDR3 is TGTGCCAGTAGTATCGACGCGGACTTGAATCAGCCCCAGCATTTT.

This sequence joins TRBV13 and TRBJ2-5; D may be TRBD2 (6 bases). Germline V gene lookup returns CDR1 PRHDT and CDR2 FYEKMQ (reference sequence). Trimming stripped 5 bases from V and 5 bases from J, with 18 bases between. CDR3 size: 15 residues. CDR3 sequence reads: CASSPSRTIAETQYF. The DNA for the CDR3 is TGTGCCAGCAGCCCTTCCCGGACTATTGCGGAGACCCAGTACTTC.

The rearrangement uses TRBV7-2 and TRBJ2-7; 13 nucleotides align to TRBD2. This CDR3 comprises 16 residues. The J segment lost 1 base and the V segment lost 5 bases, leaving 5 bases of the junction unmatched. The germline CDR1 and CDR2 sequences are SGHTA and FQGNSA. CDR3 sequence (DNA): TGTGCCAGCAGCACCGGACTAGCGGGGGAGTCCTACGAGCAGTACTTC. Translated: CASSTGLAGESYEQYF.

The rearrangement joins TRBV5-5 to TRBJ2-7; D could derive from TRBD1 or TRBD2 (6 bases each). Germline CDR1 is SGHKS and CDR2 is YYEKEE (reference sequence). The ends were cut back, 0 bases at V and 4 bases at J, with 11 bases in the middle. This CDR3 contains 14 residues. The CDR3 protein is CASSLAGGGYEQYF. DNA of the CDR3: TGTGCCAGCAGCTTGGCCGGGGGCGGATACGAGCAGTACTTC.

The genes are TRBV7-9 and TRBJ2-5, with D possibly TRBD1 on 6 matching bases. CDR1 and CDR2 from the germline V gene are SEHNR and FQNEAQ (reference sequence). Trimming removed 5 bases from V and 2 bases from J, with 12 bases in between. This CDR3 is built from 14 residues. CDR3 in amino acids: CASSEDRSQETQYF. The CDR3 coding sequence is TGTGCCAGCAGCGAAGACAGGTCTCAAGAGACCCAGTACTTC.

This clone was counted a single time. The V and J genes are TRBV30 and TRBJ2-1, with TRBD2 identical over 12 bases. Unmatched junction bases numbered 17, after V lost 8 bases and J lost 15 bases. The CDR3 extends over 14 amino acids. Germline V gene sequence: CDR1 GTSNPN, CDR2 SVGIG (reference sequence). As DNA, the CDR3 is TGTGCCGGACAGGTTTCCTTACTAGCGGGAGGACCGTTCTTC. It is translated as CAGQVSLLAGGPFF.

As DNA, the CDR3 is TGTGCCAGCAGCCTCGGAGGCGAGCAGTACTTC. Translation: CASSLGGEQYF. This chain links TRBV6-5 with TRBJ2-7; a possible D gene is TRBD2 (5 bases). Between the trimmed V and J ends, which lost 6 bases and 6 bases, there was a span of 9 bases. CDR1 and CDR2 from the germline V gene are MNHEY and SVGAGI. The CDR3 length is 11 residues.